What follows describes a single T cell receptor (beta chain). Its specificity is not known. This sample was included in a study of response to subunit inactivated influenza vaccine. TCRdb independently ran MiXCR on the RT-PCR reads; one entry per CDR3 protein. The repertoire has about 570,000 distinct CDR3 sequences, roughly 12% of them found once; the top ten carry 10%. V was trimmed by 11 bases and J by 2 bases, leaving 24 bases between them. The CDR3 covers 16 residues. Germline lookup yields CDR1 SNHLY and CDR2 FYNNEI. Study-level results: It was suggested by the authors that few new T cells are recruited by each seasonal influenza vaccination.

This clonotype originated in a man aged 50 to 60 who received an inactivated influenza vaccine. The J gene is TRBJ2-5, the V gene TRBV2; D is possibly TRBD2 (5 bases). This specimen was PBMCs from blood, taken on the day of vaccination. The CDR3: CALAPLGLDFQETQYF. The DNA of the CDR3 is TGTGCCTTGGCCCCGCTTGGACTCGACTTTCAAGAGACCCAGTACTTC.